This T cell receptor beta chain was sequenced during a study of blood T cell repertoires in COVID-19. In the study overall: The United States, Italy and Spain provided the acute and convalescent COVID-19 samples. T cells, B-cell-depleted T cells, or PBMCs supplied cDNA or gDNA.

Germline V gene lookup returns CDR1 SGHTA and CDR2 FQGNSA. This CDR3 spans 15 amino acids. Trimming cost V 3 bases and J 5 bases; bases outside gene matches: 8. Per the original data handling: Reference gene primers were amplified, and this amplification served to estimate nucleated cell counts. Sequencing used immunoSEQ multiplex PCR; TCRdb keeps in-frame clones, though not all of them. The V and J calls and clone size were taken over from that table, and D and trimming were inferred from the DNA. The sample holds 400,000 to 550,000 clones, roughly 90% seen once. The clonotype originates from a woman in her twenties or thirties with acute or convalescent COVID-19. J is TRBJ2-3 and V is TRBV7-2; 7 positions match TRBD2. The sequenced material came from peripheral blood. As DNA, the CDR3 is TGTGCCAGCAGCTTCGGAGGGACTAATCGAGATACGCAGTATTTT. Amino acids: CASSFGGTNRDTQYF.